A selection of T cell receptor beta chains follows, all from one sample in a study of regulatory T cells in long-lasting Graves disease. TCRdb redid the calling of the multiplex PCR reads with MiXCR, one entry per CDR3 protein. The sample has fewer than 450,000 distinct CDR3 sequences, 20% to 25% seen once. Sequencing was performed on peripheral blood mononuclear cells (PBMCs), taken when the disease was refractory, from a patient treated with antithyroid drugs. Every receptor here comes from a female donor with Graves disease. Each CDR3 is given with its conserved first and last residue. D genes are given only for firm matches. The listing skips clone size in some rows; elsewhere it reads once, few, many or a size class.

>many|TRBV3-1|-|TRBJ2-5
TGTGCCAGCAGCCAAGAACCGCAAGCAGAGACCCAGTACTTC
CASSQEPQAETQYF
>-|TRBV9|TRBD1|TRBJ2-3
TGTGCCAGCAGCGTAGTAGGGACAGGCACAGATACGCAGTATTTT
CASSVVGTGTDTQYF
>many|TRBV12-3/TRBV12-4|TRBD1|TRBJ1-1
TGTGCCAGCAAAAAGACGGGACAGGGCCCAGAAGCTTTCTTT
CASKKTGQGPEAFF
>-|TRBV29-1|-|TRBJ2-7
TGCAGCGTTCGGCTGAGTTGGGAGACAGCCTACGAGCAGTACTTC
CSVRLSWETAYEQYF
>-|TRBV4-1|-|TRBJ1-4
TGCGCCAGCAGCCAAGATGGTAACACCTTCAATGAAAAACTGTTTTTT
CASSQDGNTFNEKLFF
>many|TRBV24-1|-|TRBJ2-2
TGTGCCACCAGTGATTTAAGGGAAAACACCGGGGAGCTGTTTTTT
CATSDLRENTGELFF
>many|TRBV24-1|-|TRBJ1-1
TGTGCCACCAGACAGGGGAACACTGAAGCTTTCTTT
CATRQGNTEAFF
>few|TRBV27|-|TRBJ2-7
TGTGCCAGCAGTTTCAGGGGATGGGGCGAGCAGTACTTC
CASSFRGWGEQYF
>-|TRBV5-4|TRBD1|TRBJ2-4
TGTGCCAGCAGCCCGGGACAGGGCCAAAACATTCAGTACTTC
CASSPGQGQNIQYF
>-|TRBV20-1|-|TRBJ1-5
TGCAGTGCTAGAGATGACGTGCGGGGGCGAGGTCAGCCCCAGCATTTT
CSARDDVRGRGQPQHF
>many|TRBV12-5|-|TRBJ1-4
TGTGCTAGTGCCTTTGAGGGGGTGGGTGAAAAACTGTTTTTT
CASAFEGVGEKLFF
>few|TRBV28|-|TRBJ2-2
TGTGCCAGCAGATGGGGTAGCGACACCGGGGAGCTGTTTTTT
CASRWGSDTGELFF
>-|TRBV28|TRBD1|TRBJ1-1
TGTGCCAGCAGTCCCGCCGGAGGGGGCGTCAGGGCTTTCTTT
CASSPAGGGVRAFF
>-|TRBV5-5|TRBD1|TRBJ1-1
TGTGCCAGCAGCTTCGCTGGGGGACAGACTATGAACACTGAAGCTTTCTTT
CASSFAGGQTMNTEAFF
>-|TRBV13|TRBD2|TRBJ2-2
TGTGCCAGCAGCCAACCGGGACTAGCGGGAGGGCGGTACACCGGGGAGCTGTTTTTT
CASSQPGLAGGRYTGELFF
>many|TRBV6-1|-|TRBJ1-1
TGTGCCAGCAGCGACACAGGGCGTAGGGCGATGAACACTGAAGCTTTCTTT
CASSDTGRRAMNTEAFF
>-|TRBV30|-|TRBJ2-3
TGTGCCTGGAGTGTTGGGGTCTCGGCAGATACGCAGTATTTT
CAWSVGVSADTQYF
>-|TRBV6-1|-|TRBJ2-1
TGTGCCAGCAGTGAAGAAGAGGGGCTTCGAGCATACGAGCAGTTCTTC
CASSEEEGLRAYEQFF
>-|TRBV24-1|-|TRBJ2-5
TGTGCCACCAGTGATTTTCGACAGGATTTCGGGACCCAGTACTTC
CATSDFRQDFGTQYF
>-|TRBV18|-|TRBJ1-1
TGTGCCAGCTCACCACTCCAGGGAGAAGCTTTCTTT
CASSPLQGEAFF
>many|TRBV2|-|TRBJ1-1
TGTGCCAGCAGTGAAGCTTCGAACAGGAACACTGAAGCTTTCTTT
CASSEASNRNTEAFF
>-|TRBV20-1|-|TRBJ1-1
TGCAGTGCTACCTTTGGGGGTGGCATTGAAGCTTTCTTT
CSATFGGGIEAFF
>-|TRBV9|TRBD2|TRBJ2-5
TGTGCCAGCGGGTCTAGCGGACGTTTCCAAGAGACCCAGTACTTC
CASGSSGRFQETQYF
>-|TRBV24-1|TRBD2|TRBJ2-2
TGTGCCACCAGGACTAGCGGGAGCCTCGGGGAGCTGTTTTTT
CATRTSGSLGELFF
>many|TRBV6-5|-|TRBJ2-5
TGTGCCAGCAGTTACTCGGCGGCGGAAGAGACCCAGTACTTC
CASSYSAAEETQYF
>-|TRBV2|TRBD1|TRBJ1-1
TGTGCCAGCAGTGAATGGGCTCCAGGGGGTTGGGACACTGAAGCTTTCTTT
CASSEWAPGGWDTEAFF
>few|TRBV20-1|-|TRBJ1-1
TGCAGTGCTAGAGCGGTGGGGGGTGACACTGAAGCTTTCTTT
CSARAVGGDTEAFF
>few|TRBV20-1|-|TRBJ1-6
TGCAGTGCTAGGGCTAATGATAATTCACCCCTCCACTTT
CSARANDNSPLHF
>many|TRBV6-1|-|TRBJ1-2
TGTGCCAGCAGTAGAGCAGAAACCTATGGCTACACCTTC
CASSRAETYGYTF
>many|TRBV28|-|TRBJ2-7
TGTGCCAGCAGGGGACGAGGGGCGCTCTCCTACGAGCAGTACTTC
CASRGRGALSYEQYF
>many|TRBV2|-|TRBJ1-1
TGTGCCAGCAGTTTCGCACTGAACACTGAAGCTTTCTTT
CASSFALNTEAFF
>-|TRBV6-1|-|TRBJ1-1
TGTGCCAGCAATGGTGACACTGAAGCTTTCTTT
CASNGDTEAFF